The rows below give T cell receptor beta chains drawn from one sample of a study of cytomegalovirus exposure and HLA in healthy donors. Sequencing used immunoSEQ multiplex PCR; TCRdb keeps in-frame clones, though not all of them. The sample shows 95,000 to 100,000 clones, over 75% of them seen only once. The specimen was PBMCs. These receptor sequences come from a female donor in good health and CMV-seropositive. Each CDR3 is given with its conserved first and last residue. The D gene is left open where the match is weak. A row's size may be missing; if present it is once, few, many or a size class.

TRBJ2-7	-	TRBV9	-	TGTGCCAGCAGCCCTCTGGGGGCGGGTCTAACCTACGAGCAGTACTTC	CASSPLGAGLTYEQYF
TRBJ2-3	few	TRBV18	-	TGTGCCAGCTCACCACCGGACAGAACAGATACGCAGTATTTT	CASSPPDRTDTQYF
TRBJ1-3	-	TRBV6-1	-	TGTGCCAGCAGTGAAGGCTCTAGGTCTGGAAACACCATATATTTT	CASSEGSRSGNTIYF
TRBJ2-5	-	TRBV13	TRBD2	TGTGCCAGCAGCTTAGGGGGGGCTAGCGGGAGCCAAGAGACCCAGTACTTC	CASSLGGASGSQETQYF
TRBJ1-2	-	TRBV5-4	TRBD1	TGTGCCAGCAGCTGGGGGACAGGGGGCCTCTATGGCTACACCTTC	CASSWGTGGLYGYTF
TRBJ2-7	-	TRBV15	-	TGTGCCACCAGCAGAGATCGGGGGGCTAGTCGGCAGTACTTC	CATSRDRGASRQYF
TRBJ1-2	-	TRBV7-9	-	TGTGCCAGCAGCTCCGAGGTCGGCTATGGCTACACCTTC	CASSSEVGYGYTF
TRBJ1-2	few	TRBV6-4	TRBD1	TGTGCCAGCAGTCCAGGACAGGGAAAGAACTATGGCTACACCTTC	CASSPGQGKNYGYTF
TRBJ1-4	once	TRBV4-2	-	TGTGCCAGCAGCCAAGTACCACAGGGACATGAAAAACTGTTTTTT	CASSQVPQGHEKLFF
TRBJ1-6	once	TRBV18	-	TGTGCCAGCTCAGGACAGTTGAGCTCCTATAATTCACCCCTCCACTTT	CASSGQLSSYNSPLHF
TRBJ2-7	-	TRBV5-5	TRBD1	TGTGCCAGCACCTCTGACAGGGGCTACGAGCAGTACTTC	CASTSDRGYEQYF
TRBJ1-1	-	TRBV6-1	TRBD1	TGTGCCATTGACAGGGTGAACACTGAAGCTTTCTTT	CAIDRVNTEAFF
TRBJ2-3	-	TRBV12-5	TRBD1	TGTGCTAGTGGCCTCGACAGGGCCGCAACAGATACGCAGTATTTT	CASGLDRAATDTQYF
TRBJ2-1	-	TRBV18	-	TGTGCCAGCTCATCAAGGGGGGGGCAATCCTACAATGAGCAGTTCTTC	CASSSRGGQSYNEQFF
TRBJ1-1	-	TRBV5-1	TRBD1	TGCGCCAGCAGCGGACAGGTATCGAACGCTGAAGCTTTCTTT	CASSGQVSNAEAFF
TRBJ1-2	-	TRBV6-1	TRBD1	TGTGCCAGCAGCCCAGAGCCGGGACAGAACTATGGCTACACCTTC	CASSPEPGQNYGYTF
TRBJ1-5	-	TRBV4-1	-	TGCGCCAGCAGCCAAGACGGTAATCAGCCCCAGCATTTT	CASSQDGNQPQHF
TRBJ1-1	-	TRBV6-6	TRBD1	TGTGCCAGCAGGACCGGGACAGGGTTGAACACTGAAGCTTTCTTT	CASRTGTGLNTEAFF
TRBJ2-1	-	TRBV9	-	TGTGCCAGCAGCTTGGGACTGGGCGGGGATGAGCAGTTCTTC	CASSLGLGGDEQFF
TRBJ2-3	-	TRBV5-4	TRBD1	TGTGCCAGCAGCCCCGGCGTGACAGGGGGCACAGATACGCAGTATTTT	CASSPGVTGGTDTQYF
TRBJ1-4	-	TRBV28	-	TGTGCCAGCGCCCGGACAGTTACGGCAACTAATGAAAAACTGTTTTTT	CASARTVTATNEKLFF
TRBJ2-3	-	TRBV27	TRBD1	TGTGCCAGCAGTTCCTGGACAGGGAACACAGATACGCAGTATTTT	CASSSWTGNTDTQYF
TRBJ1-1	once	TRBV27	-	TGTGCCAGCAGTTTATCGGGAGTGAACACTGAAGCTTTCTTT	CASSLSGVNTEAFF
TRBJ2-1	-	TRBV5-1	-	TGCGCCAGCAGCTTTGACAGAAACAATGAGCAGTTCTTC	CASSFDRNNEQFF
TRBJ1-4	-	TRBV28	-	TGTGCCAGCAGTTCCCCCCGACAGAAAAAGGGAAAACTGTTTTTT	CASSSPRQKKGKLFF
TRBJ2-6	-	TRBV5-1	-	TGCGCCAGCACCCCGCCGGGAGTATCTGGGGCCAACGTCCTGACTTTC	CASTPPGVSGANVLTF
TRBJ2-1	-	TRBV7-2	-	TGTGCCAGCAGCCCGACTTGGGTGCAGTTCTTC	CASSPTWVQFF
TRBJ2-1	once	TRBV6-1	TRBD1	TGTGCCAGCAGGTACCGACAGGGGATGGGGAATGAGCAGTTCTTC	CASRYRQGMGNEQFF
TRBJ2-2	once	TRBV9	-	TGTGCCAGCAGTGTAGACCCTGGGGGGTGGTCCACCGGGGAGCTGTTTTTT	CASSVDPGGWSTGELFF
TRBJ1-2	-	TRBV7-9	-	TGTTCCAGCAGCCTCGACTCCTATGGCTACACCTTC	CSSSLDSYGYTF
TRBJ2-7	-	TRBV7-7	-	TGTGCCAGCAGACCCCGGATAGCGGACCTGGAGCAGTACTTC	CASRPRIADLEQYF
TRBJ1-4	-	TRBV7-2	TRBD1	TGTGCCAGCAGCTACTTGACAGGGGTTAATGAAAAACTGTTTTTT	CASSYLTGVNEKLFF
TRBJ1-3	-	TRBV18	TRBD1	TGTGCCAGCTCACCAATAACAGGGGATGGAAACACCATATATTTT	CASSPITGDGNTIYF
TRBJ2-2	once	TRBV18	TRBD2	TGTGCCAGCTCACCCCTGGGACTAGCGGGGGCCGCGAACACCGGGGAGCTGTTTTTT	CASSPLGLAGAANTGELFF
TRBJ2-3	-	TRBV6-1	-	TGTGCCAGCAGTGCTAGGCCCTCAGATACGCAGTATTTT	CASSARPSDTQYF
TRBJ1-2	-	TRBV6-1	TRBD1	TGTGCCAGCAGTAAGAAGACGGGACAGGTCGAGTACACCTTC	CASSKKTGQVEYTF
TRBJ1-1	few	TRBV19	-	TGTGCCCTAGGGGGGGACGGCACTGAAGCTTTCTTT	CALGGDGTEAFF
TRBJ2-3	-	TRBV7-9	TRBD1	TGTGCCAGCAGCCCACAAACCGGGACAGGGGGCGTTGATACGCAGTATTTT	CASSPQTGTGGVDTQYF
TRBJ2-5	-	TRBV6-5	-	TGTGCCAGCAGTTACGTCGGGAGCACCGAGGAGACCCAGTACTTC	CASSYVGSTEETQYF
TRBJ2-1	-	TRBV30	TRBD2	TGTGCCTGGAGTAGATCCGGGACTAGCGGGGGGAATGAGCAGTTCTTC	CAWSRSGTSGGNEQFF